This T cell receptor (beta chain) was sequenced for a study of T cell responses to AZD1222 COVID-19 vaccine. Concerning this clone: Antigen: not known.

The CDR3 is made up of 16 amino acids. V dropped 3 bases and J dropped 2; count of bases not matched to a gene: 6. Looked up from germline, CDR1 is LNHDA and CDR2 is SQIVND (reference sequence). Points from the study as a whole: Seropositive AZD1222 recipients at baseline numbered only six or seven. Across the whole spike, CD4 TCRs peaked at regions 160-218 and 743-854. Unmutated variant regions are reportedly the target of nearly half of TCRs that are spike-specific. Spike-specific TCR breadth and depth rose after two AZD1222 doses.

The assay was immunoSEQ multiplex PCR, and TCRdb's table has in-frame clones only and misses some. The sample carries around 160,000 clones, about 92% recorded once. This chain joins TRBV19 and TRBJ2-2; TRBD2 aligns across 7 bases. The sample consisted of peripheral blood, taken on day 0 of AZD1222 vaccination. The receptor's source is an adult in good health. Here the CDR3 reads CASSMLREVNTGELFF. The CDR3 DNA is TGTGCCAGTAGTATGCTACGGGAGGTTAACACCGGGGAGCTGTTTTTT.